This record covers a single T cell receptor (beta chain). Its antigen remains undetermined. Per-base qualities were not stored, and no clone one base away is much larger. The library was made by RT-PCR. Instrument used: Illumina HiSeq 2500. Using fastp trimming at Q25 and MiXCR clonotype assembly, TCRdb reanalyzed the public sequencing data and kept in-frame beta chains. Records with the same CDR3 protein are collapsed into one entry carrying the most frequent genes and DNA. The table for this sample lists about 540,000 distinct CDR3 sequences; about 14% of them were counted only once. Together, the top ten hold 8.5% to 14% of the sample. This entry belongs to a study of response to subunit inactivated influenza vaccine (dated by TCRdb to 2017 to 2018). Some background on the complete study: To follow how T cells responded to a trivalent subunit inactivated influenza vaccine, the researchers relied on deep quantitative profiling of the T cell receptor repertoire.

What the research found in general, with its limitations: It was suggested by the authors that each seasonal influenza vaccination may recruit only a limited number of new T cells.

Clipping removes 4 bases from V and 5 bases from J, with 16 as the unmatched junction base count. CDR1 and CDR2 are read off the germline V gene as SNHLY and FYNNEI. The CDR3 measures 17 amino acids from cysteine to phenylalanine. The retained sequence is limited to the CDR3, 51 bases, with the frame set at the first base. The sequence derives from a man aged 50-59 years who received an inactivated influenza vaccine. Donor details come from another sample of the same person, matched by shared clones. The specimen was PBMCs from blood, collected 11 to 12 days after vaccination. The sequence links TRBV2 to TRBJ2-5, with 7 bases matching TRBD2. The CDR3 reads as follows: CASSGGLSRLAGETQYF. The DNA sequence is TGTGCCAGCAGTGGGGGCCTTTCCCGACTAGCTGGGGAGACCCAGTACTTC.